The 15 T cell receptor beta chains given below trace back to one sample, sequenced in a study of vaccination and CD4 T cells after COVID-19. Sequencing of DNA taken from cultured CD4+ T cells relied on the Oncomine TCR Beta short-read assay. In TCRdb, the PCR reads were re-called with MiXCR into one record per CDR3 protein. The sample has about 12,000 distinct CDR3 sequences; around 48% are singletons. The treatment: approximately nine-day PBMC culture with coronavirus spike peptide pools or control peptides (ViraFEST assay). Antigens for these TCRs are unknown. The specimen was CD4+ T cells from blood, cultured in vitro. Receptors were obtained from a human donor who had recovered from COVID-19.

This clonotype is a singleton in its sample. This CDR3 reads CSAESTGGSYQPQHF. CDR3 nucleotides: TGCAGTGCTGAGTCGACAGGGGGGTCTTACCAGCCCCAGCATTTT. The chain carries TRBV20-1 and TRBJ1-5, with 9 bases matching TRBD1. The V gene's germline CDR1 is DFQATT and CDR2 SNEGSKA (reference sequence). The CDR3 consists of 15 residues. V lost 5 bases, J lost 7 bases, and 12 bases stayed unmatched.

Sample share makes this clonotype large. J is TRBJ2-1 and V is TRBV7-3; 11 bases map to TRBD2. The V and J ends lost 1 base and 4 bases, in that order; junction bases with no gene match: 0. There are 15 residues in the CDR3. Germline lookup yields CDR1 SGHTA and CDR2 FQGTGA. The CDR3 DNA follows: TGTGCCAGCAGCTTAATAGCGGGAGGGTACAATGAGCAGTTCTTC. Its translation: CASSLIAGGYNEQFF.

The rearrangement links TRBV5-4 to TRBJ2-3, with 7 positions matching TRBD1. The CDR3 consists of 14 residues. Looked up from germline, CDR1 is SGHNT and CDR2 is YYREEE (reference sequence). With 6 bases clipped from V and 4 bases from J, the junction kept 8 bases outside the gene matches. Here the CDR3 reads CASTPLRGPDTQYF. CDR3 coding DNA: TGTGCCAGCACCCCGCTGAGGGGGCCAGATACGCAGTATTTT.

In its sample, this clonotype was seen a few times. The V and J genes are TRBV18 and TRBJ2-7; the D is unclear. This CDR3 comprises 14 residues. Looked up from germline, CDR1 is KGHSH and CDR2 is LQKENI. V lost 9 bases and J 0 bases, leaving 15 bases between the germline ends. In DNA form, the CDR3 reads TGTGCCAGTTCCTTCCTTCCGAGCTCCTACGAGCAGTACTTC. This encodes CASSFLPSSYEQYF.

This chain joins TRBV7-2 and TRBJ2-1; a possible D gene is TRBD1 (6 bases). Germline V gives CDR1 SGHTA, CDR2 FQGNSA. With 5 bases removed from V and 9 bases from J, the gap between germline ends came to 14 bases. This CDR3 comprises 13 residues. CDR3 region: CASSIQGWGEQFF. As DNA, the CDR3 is TGTGCCAGCAGCATACAGGGATGGGGTGAGCAGTTCTTC. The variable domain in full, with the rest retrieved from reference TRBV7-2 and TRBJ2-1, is GAGVSQSPSNKVTEKGKDVELRCDPISGHTALYWYRQSLGQGLEFLIYFQGNSAPDKSGLPSDRFSAERTGGSVSTLTIQRTQQEDSAVYLCASSIQGWGEQFFGPGTRLTVL.

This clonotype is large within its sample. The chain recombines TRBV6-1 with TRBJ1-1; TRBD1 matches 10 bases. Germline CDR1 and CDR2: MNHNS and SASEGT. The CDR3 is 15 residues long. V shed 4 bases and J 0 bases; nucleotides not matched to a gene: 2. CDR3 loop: CASSAGQGMNTEAFF. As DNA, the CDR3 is TGTGCCAGCAGTGCGGGACAGGGGATGAACACTGAAGCTTTCTTT.

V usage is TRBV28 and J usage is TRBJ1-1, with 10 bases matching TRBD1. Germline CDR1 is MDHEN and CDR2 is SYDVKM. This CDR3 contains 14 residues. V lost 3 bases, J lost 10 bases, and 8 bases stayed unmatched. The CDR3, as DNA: TGTGCCAGCAGTTTGAGGGGCGGGACAGGGGTAGCTTTCTTT. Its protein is CASSLRGGTGVAFF.

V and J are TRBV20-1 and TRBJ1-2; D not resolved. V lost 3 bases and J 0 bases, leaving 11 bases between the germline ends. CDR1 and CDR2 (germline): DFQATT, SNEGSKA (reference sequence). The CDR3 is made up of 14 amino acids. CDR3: CSASEQVSNYGYTF. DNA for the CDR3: TGCAGTGCTAGTGAGCAGGTGTCTAACTATGGCTACACCTTC.

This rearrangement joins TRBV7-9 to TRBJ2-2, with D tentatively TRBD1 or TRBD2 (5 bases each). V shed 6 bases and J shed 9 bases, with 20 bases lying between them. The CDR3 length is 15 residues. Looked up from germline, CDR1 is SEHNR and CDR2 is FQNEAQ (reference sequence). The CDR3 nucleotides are TGTGCCAGCAGTCCCCGGGACCCCTTACCGAGGGAGCTGTTTTTT. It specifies CASSPRDPLPRELFF. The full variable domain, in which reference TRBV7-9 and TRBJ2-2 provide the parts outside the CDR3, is DTGVSQNPRHKITKRGQNVTFRCDPISEHNRLYWYRQTLGQGPEFLTYFQNEAQLEKSRLLSDRFSAERPKGSFSTLEIQRTEQGDSAMYLCASSPRDPLPRELFFGEGSRLTVL.

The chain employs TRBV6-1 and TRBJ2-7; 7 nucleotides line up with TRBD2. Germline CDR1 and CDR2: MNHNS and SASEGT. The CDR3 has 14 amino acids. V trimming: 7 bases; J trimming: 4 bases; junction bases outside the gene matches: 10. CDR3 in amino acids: CASTGPSGNYEQYF. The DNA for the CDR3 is TGTGCCAGCACTGGTCCTAGCGGAAATTACGAGCAGTACTTC.

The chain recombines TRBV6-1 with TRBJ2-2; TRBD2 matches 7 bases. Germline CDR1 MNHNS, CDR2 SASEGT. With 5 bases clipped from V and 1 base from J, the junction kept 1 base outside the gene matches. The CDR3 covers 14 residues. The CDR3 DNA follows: TGTGCCAGCAGTCGCGGGGGGAACACCGGGGAGCTGTTTTTT. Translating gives CASSRGGNTGELFF.

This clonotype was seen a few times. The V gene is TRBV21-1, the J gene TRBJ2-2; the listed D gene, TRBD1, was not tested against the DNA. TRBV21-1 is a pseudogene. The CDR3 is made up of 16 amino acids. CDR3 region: CASSLPRKGRTGELFF. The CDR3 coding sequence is TGTGCCAGCAGCCTCCCCCGAAAGGGGCGCACCGGGGAGCTGTTTTTT.

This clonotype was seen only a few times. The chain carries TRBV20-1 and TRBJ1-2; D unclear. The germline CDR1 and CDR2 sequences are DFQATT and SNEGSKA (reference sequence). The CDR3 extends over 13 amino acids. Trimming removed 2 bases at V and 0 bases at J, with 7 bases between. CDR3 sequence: CSARLSTNYGYTF. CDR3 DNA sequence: TGCAGTGCTAGACTTAGTACTAACTATGGCTACACCTTC.

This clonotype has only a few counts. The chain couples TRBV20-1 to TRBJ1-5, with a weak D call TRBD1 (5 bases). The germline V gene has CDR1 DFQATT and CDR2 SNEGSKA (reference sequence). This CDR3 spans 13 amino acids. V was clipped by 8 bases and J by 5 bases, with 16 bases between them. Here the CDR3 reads CSSGGGAYQPQHF. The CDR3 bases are TGCAGTTCCGGCGGGGGAGCTTATCAGCCCCAGCATTTT.

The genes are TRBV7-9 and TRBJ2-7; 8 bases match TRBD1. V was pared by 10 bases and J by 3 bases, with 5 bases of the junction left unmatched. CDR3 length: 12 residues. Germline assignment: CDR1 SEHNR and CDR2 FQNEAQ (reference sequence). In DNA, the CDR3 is TGTGCCACCACAGGGGGTAACTACGAGCAGTACTTC. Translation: CATTGGNYEQYF.